This T cell receptor beta chain was profiled in a study of shared clonotypes between healthy human individuals. The donors, healthy adults who were HIV-negative, had experienced no recent acute infections or vaccinations. The CDR3 totals 13 residues. Germline V CDR1 and CDR2: LNHDA, SQIVND (reference sequence). V lost 6 bases to trimming and J lost 6 bases; unmatched junction nucleotides: 5. Libraries were prepared by immunoSEQ multiplex PCR; TCRdb keeps only in-frame clonotypes and omits some of them. The table lists about 710,000 clones, just under 75% of them singletons. Regarding this clone: Its antigen is not known.

Findings and limits, study-wide: Against clonotypes common to all four donors, non-shared ones had lower generation probabilities. For sorted subsets, rarefaction showed incomplete sequencing despite large depth.

The chain links TRBV19 to TRBJ2-1, with 7 bases matching TRBD1. Material: memory CD4+ T cells sorted from blood. This sample's subset: CD45RA-negative fraction. This clonotype was sampled from a woman aged 30 to 39 in good health. CDR3 DNA sequence: TGTGCCAGTAGCTATGACAGGGTCAATGAGCAGTTCTTC. This translates into CASSYDRVNEQFF. The variable domain in full, with the rest retrieved from reference TRBV19 and TRBJ2-1, is DGGITQSPKYLFRKEGQNVTLSCEQNLNHDAMYWYRQDPGQGLRLIYYSQIVNDFQKGDIAEGYSVSREKKESFPLTVTSAQKNPTAFYLCASSYDRVNEQFFGPGTRLTVL.